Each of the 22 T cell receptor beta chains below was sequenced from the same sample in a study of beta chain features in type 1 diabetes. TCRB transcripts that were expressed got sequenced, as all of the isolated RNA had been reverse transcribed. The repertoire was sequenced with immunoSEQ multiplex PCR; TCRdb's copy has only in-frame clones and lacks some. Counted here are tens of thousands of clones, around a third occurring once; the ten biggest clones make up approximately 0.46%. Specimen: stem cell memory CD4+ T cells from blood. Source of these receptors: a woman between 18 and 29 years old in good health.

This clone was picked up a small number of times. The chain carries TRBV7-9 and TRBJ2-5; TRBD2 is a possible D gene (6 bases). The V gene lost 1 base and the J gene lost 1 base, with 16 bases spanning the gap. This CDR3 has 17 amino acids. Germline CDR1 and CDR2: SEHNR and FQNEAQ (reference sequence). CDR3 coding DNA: TGTGCCAGCAGCTTAGGAAGAGGGGCCGGGGGCCAAGAGACCCAGTACTTC. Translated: CASSLGRGAGGQETQYF.

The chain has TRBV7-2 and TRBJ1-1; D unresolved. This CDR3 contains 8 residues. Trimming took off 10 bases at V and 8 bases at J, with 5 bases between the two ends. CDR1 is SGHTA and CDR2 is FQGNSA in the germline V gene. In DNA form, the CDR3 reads TGTGCCATCCGGGAAGCTTTCTTT. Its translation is CAIREAFF.

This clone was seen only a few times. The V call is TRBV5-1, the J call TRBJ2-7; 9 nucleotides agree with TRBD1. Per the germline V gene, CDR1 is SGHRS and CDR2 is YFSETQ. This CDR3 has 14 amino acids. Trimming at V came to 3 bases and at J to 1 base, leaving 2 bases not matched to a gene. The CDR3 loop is CASSSGTGSYEQYF. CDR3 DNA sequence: TGCGCCAGCAGCTCCGGGACAGGGTCCTACGAGCAGTACTTC.

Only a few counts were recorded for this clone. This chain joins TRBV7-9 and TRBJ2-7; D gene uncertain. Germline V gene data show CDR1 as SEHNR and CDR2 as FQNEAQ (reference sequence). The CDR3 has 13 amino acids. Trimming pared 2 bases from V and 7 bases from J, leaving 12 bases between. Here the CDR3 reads CASSLRERGEQYF. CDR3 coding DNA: TGTGCCAGCAGCTTAAGAGAAAGAGGAGAGCAGTACTTC.

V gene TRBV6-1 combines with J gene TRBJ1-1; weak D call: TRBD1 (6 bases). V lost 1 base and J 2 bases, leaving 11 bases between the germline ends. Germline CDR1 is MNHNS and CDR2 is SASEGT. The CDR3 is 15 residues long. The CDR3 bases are TGTGCCAGCAGTGAAGGGACAGCTCATAACACTGAAGCTTTCTTT. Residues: CASSEGTAHNTEAFF.

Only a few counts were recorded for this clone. For the CDR3, the DNA is TGTGCCAGCCAACGCGGGGGGACAACTAATGAAAAACTGTTTTTT. It codes for CASQRGGTTNEKLFF. V usage is TRBV19 and J usage is TRBJ1-4, with D possibly TRBD1 on 5 matching bases. The CDR3 runs 15 residues. Deletions cut 9 bases from V and 0 bases from J, with 14 bases between. Germline lookup yields CDR1 LNHDA and CDR2 SQIVND (reference sequence).

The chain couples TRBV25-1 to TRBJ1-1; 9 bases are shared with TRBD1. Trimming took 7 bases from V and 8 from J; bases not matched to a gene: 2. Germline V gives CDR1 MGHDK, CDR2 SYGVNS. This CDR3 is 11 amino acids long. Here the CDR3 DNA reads TGTGCCAGCAACAGGGGGCAAGAAGCTTTCTTT. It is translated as CASNRGQEAFF.

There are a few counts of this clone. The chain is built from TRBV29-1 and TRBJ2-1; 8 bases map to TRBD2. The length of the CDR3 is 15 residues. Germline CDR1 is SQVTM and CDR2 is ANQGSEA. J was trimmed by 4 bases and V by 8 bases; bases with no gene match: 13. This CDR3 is CSQIQERGGYNEQFF. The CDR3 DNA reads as TGCAGCCAGATCCAGGAACGGGGGGGTTACAATGAGCAGTTCTTC.

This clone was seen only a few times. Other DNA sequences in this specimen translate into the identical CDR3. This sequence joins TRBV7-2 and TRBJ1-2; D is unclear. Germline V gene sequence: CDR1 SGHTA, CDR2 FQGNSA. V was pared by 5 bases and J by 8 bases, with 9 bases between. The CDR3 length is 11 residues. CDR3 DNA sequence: TGTGCCAGCAGCCGCGATTCGGGCTACACCTTC. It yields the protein CASSRDSGYTF.

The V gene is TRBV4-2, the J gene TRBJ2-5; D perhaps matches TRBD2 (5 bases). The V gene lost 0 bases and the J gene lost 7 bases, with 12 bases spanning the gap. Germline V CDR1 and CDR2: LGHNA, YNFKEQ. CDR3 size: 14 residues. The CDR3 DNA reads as TGTGCCAGCAGCCAAGATGACTCCGGAGGGACCCAGTACTTC. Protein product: CASSQDDSGGTQYF.

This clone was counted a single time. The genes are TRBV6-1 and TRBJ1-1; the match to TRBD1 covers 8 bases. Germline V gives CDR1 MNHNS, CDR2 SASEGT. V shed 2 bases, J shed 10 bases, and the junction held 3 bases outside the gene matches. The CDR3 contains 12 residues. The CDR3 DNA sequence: TGTGCCAGCAGTGAATACAGGGGGAGAGCTTTCTTT. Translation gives CASSEYRGRAFF.

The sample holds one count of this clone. The DNA for the CDR3 is TGTGCCACCGCCCGTAGCGGGGGTCGCTCGGGTGAGCAGTTCTTC. Protein sequence: CATARSGGRSGEQFF. The rearrangement joins TRBV27 to TRBJ2-1; 9 bases map to TRBD2. Unmatched junction bases numbered 16, after V lost 10 bases and J lost 9 bases. The V gene's germline CDR1 is MNHEY and CDR2 SMNVEV (reference sequence). The CDR3 has 15 amino acids.

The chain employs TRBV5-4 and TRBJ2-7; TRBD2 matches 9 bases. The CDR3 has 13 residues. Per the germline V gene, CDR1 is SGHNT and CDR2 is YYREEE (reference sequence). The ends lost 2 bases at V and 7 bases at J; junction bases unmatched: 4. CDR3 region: CASSFGLAGEQYF. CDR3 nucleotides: TGTGCCAGCAGCTTTGGGCTAGCGGGGGAGCAGTACTTC.

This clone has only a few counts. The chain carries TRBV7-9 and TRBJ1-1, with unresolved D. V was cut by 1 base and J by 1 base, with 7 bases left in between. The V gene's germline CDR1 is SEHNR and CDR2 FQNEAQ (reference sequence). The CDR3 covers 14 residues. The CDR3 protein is CASSLEGGNTEAFF. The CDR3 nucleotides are TGTGCCAGCAGCTTAGAAGGAGGGAACACTGAAGCTTTCTTT.

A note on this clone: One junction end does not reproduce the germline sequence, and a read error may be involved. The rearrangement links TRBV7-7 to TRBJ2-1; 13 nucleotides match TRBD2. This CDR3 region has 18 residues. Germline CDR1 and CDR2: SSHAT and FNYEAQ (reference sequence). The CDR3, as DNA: TGTGCTAGCAGCTCCGGGACTAGCGGGGCCGGCCCCTACAATGAGCAGTTCTTC. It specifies CASSSGTSGAGPYNEQFF. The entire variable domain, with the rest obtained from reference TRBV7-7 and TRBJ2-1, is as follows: GAGVSQSPRYKVTKRGQDVTLRCDPISSHATLYWYQQALGQGPEFLTYFNYEAQPDKSGLPSDRFSAERPEGSISTLTIQRTEQRDSAMYRCASSSGTSGAGPYNEQFFGPGTRLTVL.

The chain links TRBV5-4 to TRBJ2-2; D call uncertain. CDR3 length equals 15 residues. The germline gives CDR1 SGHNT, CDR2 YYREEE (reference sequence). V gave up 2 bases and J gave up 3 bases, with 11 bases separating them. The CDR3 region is CASSLDSTHTGELFF. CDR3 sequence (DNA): TGTGCCAGCAGCTTAGACTCAACCCACACCGGGGAGCTGTTTTTT.

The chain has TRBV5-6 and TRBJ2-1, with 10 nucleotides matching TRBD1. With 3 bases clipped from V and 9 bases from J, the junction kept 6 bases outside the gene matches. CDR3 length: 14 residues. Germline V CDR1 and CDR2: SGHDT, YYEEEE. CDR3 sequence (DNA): TGTGCCAGCAGCTGGGGACAGGGGAGAGGTGAGCAGTTCTTC. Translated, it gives CASSWGQGRGEQFF.

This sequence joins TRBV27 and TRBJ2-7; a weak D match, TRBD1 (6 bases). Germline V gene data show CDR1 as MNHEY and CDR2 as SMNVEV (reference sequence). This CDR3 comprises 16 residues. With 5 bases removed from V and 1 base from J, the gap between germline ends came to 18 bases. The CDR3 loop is CASSTRYRVGSYEQYF. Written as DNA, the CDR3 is TGTGCCAGCAGTACCCGTTACAGGGTTGGGTCCTACGAGCAGTACTTC.

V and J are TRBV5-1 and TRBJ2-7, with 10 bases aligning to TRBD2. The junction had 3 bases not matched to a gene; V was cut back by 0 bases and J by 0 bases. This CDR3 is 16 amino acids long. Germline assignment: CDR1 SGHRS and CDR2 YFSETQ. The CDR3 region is CASSLGTSGVSYEQYF. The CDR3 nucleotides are TGCGCCAGCAGCTTGGGAACTAGCGGGGTCTCCTACGAGCAGTACTTC.

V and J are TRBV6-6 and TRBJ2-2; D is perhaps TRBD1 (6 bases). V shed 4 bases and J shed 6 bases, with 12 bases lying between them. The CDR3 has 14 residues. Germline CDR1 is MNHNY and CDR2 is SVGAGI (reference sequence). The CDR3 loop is CASSFVRGAGELFF. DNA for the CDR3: TGTGCCAGCAGTTTCGTCAGGGGAGCCGGGGAGCTGTTTTTT.

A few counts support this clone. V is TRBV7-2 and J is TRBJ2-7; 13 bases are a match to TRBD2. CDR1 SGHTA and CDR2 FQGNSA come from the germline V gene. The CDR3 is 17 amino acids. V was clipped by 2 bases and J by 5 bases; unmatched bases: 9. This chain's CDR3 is CASSLTRLAGGYNEQYF. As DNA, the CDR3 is TGTGCCAGCAGCTTAACCAGACTAGCGGGGGGTTATAACGAGCAGTACTTC.

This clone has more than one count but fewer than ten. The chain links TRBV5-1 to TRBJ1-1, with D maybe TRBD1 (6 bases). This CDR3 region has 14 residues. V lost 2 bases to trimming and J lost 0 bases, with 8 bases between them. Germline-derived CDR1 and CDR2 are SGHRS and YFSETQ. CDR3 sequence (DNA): TGCGCCAGCAGCTTTACAGGGATGAACACTGAAGCTTTCTTT. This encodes CASSFTGMNTEAFF.